These T cell receptor beta chains were read from a single sample in a study of blood T cell repertoires in COVID-19. Profiled with immunoSEQ multiplex PCR; TCRdb holds only in-frame clones, not every one. This table has 170,000 or so clones, approximately 83% appearing once. The sample comprised peripheral blood. The receptor source for this set is a human donor in a cohort sampled during active COVID-19. The CDR3 runs from the conserved cysteine through the conserved F or W. A D gene is named only where the DNA matches it firmly. Expanded clones get a size class; other rows say once, few or many, or leave the size out.

clone_size: .; d_call: TRBD1; v_call: TRBV5-8; j_call: TRBJ1-2; cdr3_aa: CASSRYGTGTNYGYTF; cdr3_nt: TGTGCCAGCAGCAGATATGGGACAGGAACGAACTATGGCTACACCTTC
clone_size: .; d_call: .; v_call: TRBV4-3; j_call: TRBJ1-4; cdr3_aa: CASSQDGGTNEKLFF; cdr3_nt: TGCGCCAGCAGCCAAGACGGGGGAACTAATGAAAAACTGTTTTTT
clone_size: .; d_call: .; v_call: TRBV28; j_call: TRBJ2-7; cdr3_aa: CASSTPTGLHEQYF; cdr3_nt: TGTGCCAGCAGCACGCCGACTGGACTACACGAGCAGTACTTC
clone_size: .; d_call: TRBD1; v_call: TRBV5-3; j_call: TRBJ2-7; cdr3_aa: CAEAGGLDYEQYF; cdr3_nt: TGTGCCGAGGCAGGGGGCTTAGACTACGAGCAGTACTTC
clone_size: .; d_call: .; v_call: TRBV5-6; j_call: TRBJ2-7; cdr3_aa: CASSSLSYEQYF; cdr3_nt: TGTGCCAGCAGCTCCCTGTCCTACGAGCAGTACTTC
clone_size: .; d_call: TRBD1; v_call: TRBV19; j_call: TRBJ1-1; cdr3_aa: CASQGMGQTWTEAFF; cdr3_nt: TGTGCCAGTCAGGGAATGGGACAGACCTGGACTGAAGCTTTCTTT
clone_size: .; d_call: .; v_call: TRBV4-1; j_call: TRBJ2-6; cdr3_aa: CASSHLRGTRGVGANVLTF; cdr3_nt: TGCGCCAGCAGCCATCTACGGGGGACCCGGGGTGTTGGGGCCAACGTCCTGACTTTC
clone_size: .; d_call: TRBD1; v_call: TRBV4-3; j_call: TRBJ2-1; cdr3_aa: CASSQEGGEGAGGKNNEQFF; cdr3_nt: TGCGCCAGCAGCCAAGAAGGCGGTGAGGGGGCTGGAGGCAAGAATAATGAGCAGTTCTTC
clone_size: .; d_call: TRBD1; v_call: TRBV3-1/TRBV3-2; j_call: TRBJ1-1; cdr3_aa: CASSQGGRGLAEAFF; cdr3_nt: TGTGCCAGCAGCCAAGGGGGCAGGGGGCTCGCTGAAGCTTTCTTT
clone_size: .; d_call: .; v_call: TRBV2; j_call: TRBJ2-1; cdr3_aa: CASIQLATGNNEQFF; cdr3_nt: TGTGCCAGTATTCAACTGGCCACAGGGAACAATGAGCAGTTCTTC
clone_size: .; d_call: TRBD1; v_call: TRBV7-8; j_call: TRBJ1-1; cdr3_aa: CASSQTGLNTEAFF; cdr3_nt: TGTGCCAGCAGCCAGACAGGGCTGAACACTGAAGCTTTCTTT
clone_size: once; d_call: .; v_call: TRBV10-3; j_call: TRBJ2-7; cdr3_aa: CAISEVLVDLEQYF; cdr3_nt: TGTGCCATCAGTGAGGTCCTAGTCGATCTCGAGCAGTACTTC
clone_size: .; d_call: TRBD1; v_call: TRBV9; j_call: TRBJ2-7; cdr3_aa: CASSGGQGVTYEQYF; cdr3_nt: TGTGCCAGCAGCGGCGGACAGGGGGTAACCTACGAGCAGTACTTC
clone_size: .; d_call: TRBD1; v_call: TRBV11-3; j_call: TRBJ1-1; cdr3_aa: CASSRTGEAEAFF; cdr3_nt: TGTGCCAGCAGCCGGACAGGGGAGGCTGAAGCTTTCTTT
clone_size: .; d_call: TRBD2; v_call: TRBV24-1; j_call: TRBJ2-1; cdr3_aa: CATSDKTSGRLNEQFF; cdr3_nt: TGTGCCACCAGTGATAAGACTAGCGGGAGACTAAATGAGCAGTTCTTC
clone_size: .; d_call: TRBD2; v_call: TRBV4-3; j_call: TRBJ2-7; cdr3_aa: CASSQDRSGSDEQYF; cdr3_nt: TGCGCCAGCAGCCAAGATCGAAGCGGGAGCGACGAGCAGTACTTC
clone_size: .; d_call: .; v_call: TRBV9; j_call: TRBJ2-2; cdr3_aa: CASRAGVTGELFF; cdr3_nt: TGTGCCAGCAGAGCAGGGGTCACCGGGGAGCTGTTTTTT
clone_size: .; d_call: TRBD1; v_call: TRBV12-3/TRBV12-4; j_call: TRBJ1-1; cdr3_aa: CASTLQGMAEAFF; cdr3_nt: TGTGCCAGCACCTTACAGGGGATGGCTGAAGCTTTCTTT
clone_size: once; d_call: TRBD1; v_call: TRBV15; j_call: TRBJ2-2; cdr3_aa: CATSRAQGAGTGELFF; cdr3_nt: TGTGCCACCAGCAGAGCCCAGGGGGCTGGCACCGGGGAGCTGTTTTTT